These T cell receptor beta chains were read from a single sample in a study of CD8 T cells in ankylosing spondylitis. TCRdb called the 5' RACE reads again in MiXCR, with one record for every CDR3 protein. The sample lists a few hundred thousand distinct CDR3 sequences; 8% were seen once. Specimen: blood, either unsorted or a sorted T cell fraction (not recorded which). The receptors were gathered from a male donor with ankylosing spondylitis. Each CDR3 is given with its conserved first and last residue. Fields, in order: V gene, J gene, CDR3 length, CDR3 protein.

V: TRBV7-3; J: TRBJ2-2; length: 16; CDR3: CASSLTPSGSPGELFF
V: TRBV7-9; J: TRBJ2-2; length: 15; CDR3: CASSAWQGDTGELFF
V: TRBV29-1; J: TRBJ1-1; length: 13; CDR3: CSVVTGGYKKAFF
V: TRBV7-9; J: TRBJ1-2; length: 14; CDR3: CASSSGGANYGYTF
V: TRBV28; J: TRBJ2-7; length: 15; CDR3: CASSFPPPGDHEQYF
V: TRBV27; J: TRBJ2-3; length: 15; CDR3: CASSYQGSSTDTQYF
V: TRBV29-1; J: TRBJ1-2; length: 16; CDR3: CSVPRVGNYRSYGYTF
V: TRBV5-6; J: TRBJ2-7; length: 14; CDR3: CASRARLDSYEQYF
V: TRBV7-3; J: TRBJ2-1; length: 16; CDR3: CASSSSRLAEGNEQFF
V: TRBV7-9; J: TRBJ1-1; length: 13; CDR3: CASSLVRGRWPFF
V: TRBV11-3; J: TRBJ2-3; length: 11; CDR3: CASSFFDTQYF
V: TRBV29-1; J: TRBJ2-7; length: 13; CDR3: CSVARALPYEQYF
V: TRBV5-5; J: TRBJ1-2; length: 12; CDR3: CASRPNNYGYTF
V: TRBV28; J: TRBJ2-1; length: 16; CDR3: CASSLTSGTTYNEQFF
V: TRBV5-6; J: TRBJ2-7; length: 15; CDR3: CASSPGTGVAYEQYF
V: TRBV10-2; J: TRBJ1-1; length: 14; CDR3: CASSRPQGLPEAFF
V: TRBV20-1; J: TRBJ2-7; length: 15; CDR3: CSARDMTPPNYEQYF
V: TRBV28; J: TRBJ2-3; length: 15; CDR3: CASSLLLAGADTQYF
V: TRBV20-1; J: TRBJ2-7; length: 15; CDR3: CSADQPGTGLWEQYF
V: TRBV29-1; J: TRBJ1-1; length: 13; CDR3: CSVEDSGNTEAFF
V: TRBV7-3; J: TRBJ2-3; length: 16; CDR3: CASSLSGRREVDTQYF
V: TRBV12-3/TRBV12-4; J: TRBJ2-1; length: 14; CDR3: CASSSGRVYNEQFF
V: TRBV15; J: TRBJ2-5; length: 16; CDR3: CATSHAGGIGQETQYF
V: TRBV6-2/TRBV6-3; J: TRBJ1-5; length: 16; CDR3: CASSYRTGFDNQPQHF
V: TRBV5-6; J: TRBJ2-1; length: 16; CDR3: CASSWRAAFAYNEQFF
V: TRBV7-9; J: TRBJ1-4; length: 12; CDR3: CASSPLGEKLFF
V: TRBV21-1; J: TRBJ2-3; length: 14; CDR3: CASEGLADTDTPYF
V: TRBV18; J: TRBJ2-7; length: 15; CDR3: CASSPQTGNSYEQYF
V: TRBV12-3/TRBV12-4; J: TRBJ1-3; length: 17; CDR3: CASTWGGGTISGNTIYF
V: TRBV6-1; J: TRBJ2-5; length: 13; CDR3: CASRRDREETQYF
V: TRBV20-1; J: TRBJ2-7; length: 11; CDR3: CSAAKAYEQYF
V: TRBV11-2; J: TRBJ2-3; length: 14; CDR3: CASSPGQATDTQYF
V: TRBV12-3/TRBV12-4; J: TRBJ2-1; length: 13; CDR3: CATRTSGYDEQFF